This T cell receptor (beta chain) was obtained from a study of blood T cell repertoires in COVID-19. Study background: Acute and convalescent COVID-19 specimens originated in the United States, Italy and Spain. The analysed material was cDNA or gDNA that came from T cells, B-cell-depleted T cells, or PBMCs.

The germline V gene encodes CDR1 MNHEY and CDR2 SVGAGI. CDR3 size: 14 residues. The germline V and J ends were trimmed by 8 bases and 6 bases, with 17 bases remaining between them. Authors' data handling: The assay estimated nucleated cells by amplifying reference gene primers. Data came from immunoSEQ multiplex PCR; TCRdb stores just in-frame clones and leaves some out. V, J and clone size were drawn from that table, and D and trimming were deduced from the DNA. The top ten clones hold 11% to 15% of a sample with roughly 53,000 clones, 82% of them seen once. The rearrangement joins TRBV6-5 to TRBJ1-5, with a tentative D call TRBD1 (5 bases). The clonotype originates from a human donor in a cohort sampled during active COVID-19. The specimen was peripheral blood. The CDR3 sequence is CASWGRGGGQPQHF. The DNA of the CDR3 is TGTGCCAGCTGGGGAAGGGGAGGCGGTCAGCCCCAGCATTTT.